The clone carrying this TCR beta chain showed up just a few times. Its matching antigen is unknown. Template switching with 5'RACE generated the TCR cDNA and added a universal primer site and UMIs. TCRdb called the 5' RACE reads again in MiXCR, with one record for every CDR3 protein. The sample has just under 600,000 distinct CDR3 sequences; less than 15% are singletons. The data were taken from a study of T cells after yellow fever vaccination. For the study at large: Libraries from low-cell-number fractions were prepared with the SMART-Seq v4 Ultra Low Input RNA kit. Whole-study findings and limits: The study found a weaker secondary response that peaked faster, day 5 versus 15.

The CDR3 sequence is 15 residues long. Germline values: CDR1 ENHRY, CDR2 SYGVKD. Trimming took off 10 bases at V and 5 bases at J, with 24 bases between the two ends. The clonotype originates from a man between 25 and 39 years old who received the YFV17D yellow fever vaccine. Source: PBMCs, taken on the day of the yellow fever booster vaccination. This chain connects TRBV10-3 to TRBJ2-7; D is tentatively TRBD1 or TRBD2 (6 bases each). CDR3 in DNA: TGTGCCACCGAGGGCCGCGGGACAACCGTTAACGAGCAGTACTTC. Its protein product is CATEGRGTTVNEQYF.